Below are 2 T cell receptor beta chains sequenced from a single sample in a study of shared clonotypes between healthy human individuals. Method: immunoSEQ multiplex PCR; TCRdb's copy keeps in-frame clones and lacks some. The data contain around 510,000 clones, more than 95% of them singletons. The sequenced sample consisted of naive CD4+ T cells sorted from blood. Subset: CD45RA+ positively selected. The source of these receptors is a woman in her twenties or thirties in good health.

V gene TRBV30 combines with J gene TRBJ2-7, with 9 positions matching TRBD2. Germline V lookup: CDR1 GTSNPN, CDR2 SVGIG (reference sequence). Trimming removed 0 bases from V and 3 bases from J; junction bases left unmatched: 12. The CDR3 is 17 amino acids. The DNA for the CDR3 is TGTGCCTGGAGTGTACACTCGCTGTGGCGGGAGGGCTACGAGCAGTACTTC. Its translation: CAWSVHSLWREGYEQYF.

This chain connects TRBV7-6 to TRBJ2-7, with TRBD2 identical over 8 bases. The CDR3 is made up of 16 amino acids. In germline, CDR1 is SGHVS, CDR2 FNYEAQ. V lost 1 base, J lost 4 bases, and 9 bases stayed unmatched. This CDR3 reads CASSLEGGSGAYEQYF. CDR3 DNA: TGTGCCAGCAGCTTAGAAGGGGGTAGCGGGGCATACGAGCAGTACTTC.